These T cell receptor beta chains were read from a single sample in a study of T-cell memory formation after mild COVID-19. TCRdb ran MiXCR on the 5' RACE reads and lists one entry per CDR3 protein. This sample has approximately 290,000 distinct CDR3 sequences, with around 15% found just once. Sequences were obtained from PBMCs or a T cell subset sorted from them (not recorded which). These receptors came from a man aged 18 to 30 who had mild COVID-19 (a few samples of this study predate the infection). Cell type and time point are not known. The CDR3 runs from the conserved cysteine through the conserved F or W. The D gene is left open where the match is weak. Not every row has a clone size; where given, it reads once, few, many or a size class.

>.|many|TRBJ1-1|TRBV5-6|12
TGTGCCAGCAGCTTGAGGGACACTGAAGCTTTCTTT
CASSLRDTEAFF
>.|.|TRBJ2-1|TRBV7-2|12
TGTGCCAGCACCATAATGTACAATGAGCAGTTCTTC
CASTIMYNEQFF
>.|few|TRBJ1-5|TRBV5-1|13
TGCGCCAGCAGCTTAGGAGCCGATCAGCCCCAGCATTTT
CASSLGADQPQHF
>.|few|TRBJ1-1|TRBV12-3/TRBV12-4|14
TGTGCCAGCAGTAAACAGGTGGGGAACACTGAAGCTTTCTTT
CASSKQVGNTEAFF
>.|few|TRBJ2-3|TRBV29-1|13
TGCAGCTCTAGGGTGAGGGGCCCAGATACGCAGTATTTT
CSSRVRGPDTQYF
>.|few|TRBJ2-1|TRBV27|15
TGTGCCAGCAGCCCCGGGACACAAATTTACAATGAGCAGTTCTTC
CASSPGTQIYNEQFF
>.|.|TRBJ2-5|TRBV7-9|15
TGTGCCAGCAGTCCCTTCGTAGGCCTCCAAGAGACCCAGTACTTC
CASSPFVGLQETQYF
>TRBD1|.|TRBJ2-5|TRBV7-2|15
TGTGCCAGCAGCTTACAGGGGACAGACCAAGAGACCCAGTACTTC
CASSLQGTDQETQYF
>.|few|TRBJ2-3|TRBV7-3|14
TGTGCCAGCAGCTTAAGTACAGGGGAGGCGGCGCAGTATTTT
CASSLSTGEAAQYF
>.|.|TRBJ1-1|TRBV5-1|13
TGCGCCAGTATATTACAAACGAGCGGTGAAGCTTTCTTT
CASILQTSGEAFF
>.|few|TRBJ2-3|TRBV7-9|15
TGTGCCAGCAGCTTACTAGGGGGGAGGACAGATACGCAGTATTTT
CASSLLGGRTDTQYF
>TRBD1|few|TRBJ2-3|TRBV4-3|17
TGCGCCAGCAGCCTCCGCCCAGGGGACAGGTTTGCAGATACGCAGTATTTT
CASSLRPGDRFADTQYF
>.|many|TRBJ1-3|TRBV9|15
TGTGCCAGCAGCGTAGCTTCGGGAGCTGGAAACACCATATATTTT
CASSVASGAGNTIYF
>.|many|TRBJ2-3|TRBV12-3/TRBV12-4|14
TGTGCCAGCACCCTATGGCTCCCGACAGATACGCAGTATTTT
CASTLWLPTDTQYF
>.|.|TRBJ2-7|TRBV5-1|14
TGCGCCAGCAGCTTGGAGTCAGGGACCTACGAGCAGTACTTC
CASSLESGTYEQYF
>.|few|TRBJ1-2|TRBV2|11
TGTGCCAGCAAAAAGGACTATGGCTACACCTTC
CASKKDYGYTF
>TRBD1|.|TRBJ1-1|TRBV6-5|15
TGTGCCAGCAGCCGAGCAGGGGGCCTGAACACTGAAGCTTTCTTT
CASSRAGGLNTEAFF
>.|few|TRBJ2-1|TRBV24-1|17
TGTGCCACCAGTGACCCAAGTCTTGGGCGCGATTACAATGAGCAGTTCTTC
CATSDPSLGRDYNEQFF
>.|.|TRBJ1-2|TRBV4-1|14
TGCGCCAGCAGCCAAGTAGTCGGGGTTGGTGGCTACACCTTC
CASSQVVGVGGYTF
>TRBD2|many|TRBJ2-3|TRBV20-1|14
TGCAGTGCTAGGCGACTAGCGGGGACAGATACGCAGTATTTT
CSARRLAGTDTQYF
>.|.|TRBJ1-1|TRBV5-1|15
TGCGCCAGCAGCTTGTTGTTAGGGAAGAACACTGAAGCTTTCTTT
CASSLLLGKNTEAFF
>.|few|TRBJ1-2|TRBV6-1|14
TGTGCCAGCAGTGAAGCGGGTTCAATCTATGGCTACACCTTC
CASSEAGSIYGYTF
>TRBD2|.|TRBJ2-5|TRBV3-1|14
TGTGCCAGCAGCTCGACTAGCAGCCAAGAGACCCAGTACTTC
CASSSTSSQETQYF
>.|.|TRBJ2-1|TRBV11-2|15
TGTGCCAGCAGCTTATACCTCGGACCCGACAATGAGCAGTTCTTC
CASSLYLGPDNEQFF
>TRBD2|few|TRBJ2-2|TRBV18|15
TGTGCCAGCTCACCCACCGGGACTAGCACCGGGGAGCTGTTTTTT
CASSPTGTSTGELFF
>.|.|TRBJ1-4|TRBV5-1|15
TGCGCCAGCAGCTTGCAGGGTGCAACTAATGAAAAACTGATTTTT
CASSLQGATNEKLIF
>TRBD1|.|TRBJ2-2|TRBV6-5|15
TGTGCCAGCAGTTACAGTGGGACAGGGAGCGGGGAGCTGTTTTTT
CASSYSGTGSGELFF
>TRBD1|.|TRBJ1-6|TRBV5-4|16
TGTGCCAGCAGCGACGGACAGGGAAACTATAATTCACCCCTCCACTTT
CASSDGQGNYNSPLHF
>.|.|TRBJ2-5|TRBV5-6|13
TGTGCCAGCAGCCATGCGGGAACAGAGACCCAGTACTTC
CASSHAGTETQYF
>TRBD1|few|TRBJ2-3|TRBV5-4|16
TGTGCCAGCAGCTGGGACAGGATACCCCCCACAGATACGCAGTATTTT
CASSWDRIPPTDTQYF
>.|.|TRBJ2-5|TRBV7-9|16
TGTGCCAGCAGATCCCCACTGGGGCAGGGCGGAGAGACCCAGTACTTC
CASRSPLGQGGETQYF
>.|.|TRBJ2-6|TRBV6-6|15
TGTGCCAGCAGTTACGAGGGGGCTGGGGCCAACGTCCTGACTTTC
CASSYEGAGANVLTF
>.|many|TRBJ1-2|TRBV5-1|13
TGCGCCAGCAGCGTACAGGGAACGGATGGCTACACCTTC
CASSVQGTDGYTF
>TRBD2|few|TRBJ2-5|TRBV29-1|12
TGCAGCGTTGCCCGGGGGGGGGAGACCCAGTACTTC
CSVARGGETQYF
>TRBD1|.|TRBJ1-1|TRBV30|14
TGTGCCTCTCAGGGACAGGGCTGGGTCACTGAAGCTTTCTTT
CASQGQGWVTEAFF
>.|few|TRBJ2-3|TRBV5-1|15
TGCGCCAGCAGCTTGTACGGCGGATTCACAGATACGCAGTATTTT
CASSLYGGFTDTQYF
>TRBD1|few|TRBJ2-7|TRBV4-3|14
TGCGCCAGCAGTATCGACAGGGGGCCCTACGAGCAGTACTTC
CASSIDRGPYEQYF
>.|.|TRBJ1-1|TRBV27|13
TGTGCCAGCAGTCATCCGCCCGGGAGGGTCGCTTTCTTT
CASSHPPGRVAFF
>TRBD1|.|TRBJ1-2|TRBV18|14
TGTGCCAGCTCACAAGGACAGGCGGACTATGGCTACACCTTC
CASSQGQADYGYTF
>.|few|TRBJ2-1|TRBV14|13
TGTGCCAGCAGCCAACAGGGCGGGGATGAGCAGTTCTTC
CASSQQGGDEQFF
>TRBD2|many|TRBJ2-4|TRBV12-3/TRBV12-4|16
TGTGCCAGCAGCATAACTAGCGGGGGGTACAAAAACATTCAGTACTTC
CASSITSGGYKNIQYF
>.|few|TRBJ1-1|TRBV4-2|15
TGTGCCAGCAGCCAAGGTTCGGGGCCGAACACTGAAGCTTTCTTT
CASSQGSGPNTEAFF
>TRBD1|many|TRBJ2-5|TRBV6-2/TRBV6-3|15
TGTGCCAGCAGTTACCTAGACAGGGAAGGACAGACCCAGTACTTC
CASSYLDREGQTQYF
>.|few|TRBJ1-4|TRBV6-5|14
TGTGCCAGCAGTTACCAGGCGGCTGTGGGAAAACTGTTTTTT
CASSYQAAVGKLFF
>TRBD2|.|TRBJ2-5|TRBV24-1|16
TGTGCCACCAGTGGAACCGGGACTAGCGGGGAAGAGACCCAGTACTTC
CATSGTGTSGEETQYF